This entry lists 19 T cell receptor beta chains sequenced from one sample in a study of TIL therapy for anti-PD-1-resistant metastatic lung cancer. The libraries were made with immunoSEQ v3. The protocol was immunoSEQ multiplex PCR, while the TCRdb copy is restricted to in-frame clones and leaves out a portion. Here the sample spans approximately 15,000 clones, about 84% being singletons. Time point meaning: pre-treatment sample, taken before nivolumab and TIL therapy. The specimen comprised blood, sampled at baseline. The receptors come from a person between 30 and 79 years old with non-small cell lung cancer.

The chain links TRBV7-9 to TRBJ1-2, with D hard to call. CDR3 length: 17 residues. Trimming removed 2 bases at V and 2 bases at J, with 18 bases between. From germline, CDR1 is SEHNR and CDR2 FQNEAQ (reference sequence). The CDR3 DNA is TGTGCCAGCAGCTTAATGTGGGATGCGCACTTCAACTATGGCTACACCTTC. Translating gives CASSLMWDAHFNYGYTF.

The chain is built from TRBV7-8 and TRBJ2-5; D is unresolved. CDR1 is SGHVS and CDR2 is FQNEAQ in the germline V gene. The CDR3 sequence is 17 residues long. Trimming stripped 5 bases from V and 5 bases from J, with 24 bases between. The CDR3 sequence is CASSPLGRSLIGETQYF. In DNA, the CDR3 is TGTGCCAGCAGCCCCTTGGGCCGGTCCCTCATTGGGGAGACCCAGTACTTC.

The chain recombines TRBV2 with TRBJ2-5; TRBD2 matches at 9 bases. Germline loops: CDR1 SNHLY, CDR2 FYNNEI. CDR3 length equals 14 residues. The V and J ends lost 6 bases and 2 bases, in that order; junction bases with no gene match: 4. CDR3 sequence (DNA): TGTGCCAGCAGCGGGACTAGCCAACAAGAGACCCAGTACTTC. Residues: CASSGTSQQETQYF.

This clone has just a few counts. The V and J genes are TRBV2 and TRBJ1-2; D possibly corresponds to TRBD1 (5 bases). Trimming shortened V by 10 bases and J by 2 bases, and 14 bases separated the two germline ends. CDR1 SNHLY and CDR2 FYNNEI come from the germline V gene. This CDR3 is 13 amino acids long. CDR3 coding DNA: TGTGCCAACCCGCGACAGTTCAACTATGGCTACACCTTC. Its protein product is CANPRQFNYGYTF.

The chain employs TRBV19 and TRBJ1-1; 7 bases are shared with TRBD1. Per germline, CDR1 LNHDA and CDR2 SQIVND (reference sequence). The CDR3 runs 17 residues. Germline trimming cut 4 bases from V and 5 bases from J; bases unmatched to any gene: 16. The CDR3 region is CASSTGKTGRRGTEAFF. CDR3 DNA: TGTGCCAGTAGTACGGGGAAGACAGGGCGAAGAGGAACTGAAGCTTTCTTT.

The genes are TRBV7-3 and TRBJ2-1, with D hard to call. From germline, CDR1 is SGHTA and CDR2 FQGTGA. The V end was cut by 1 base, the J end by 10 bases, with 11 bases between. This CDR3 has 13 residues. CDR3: CASSLSPRLEQFF. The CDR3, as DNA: TGTGCCAGCAGCTTAAGCCCCCGATTGGAGCAGTTCTTC.

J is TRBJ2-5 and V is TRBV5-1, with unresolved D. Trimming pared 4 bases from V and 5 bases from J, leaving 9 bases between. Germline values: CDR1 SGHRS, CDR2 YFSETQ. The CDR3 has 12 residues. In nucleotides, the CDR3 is TGCGCCAGCAGCACCGCTCGGGAGACCCAGTACTTC. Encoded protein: CASSTARETQYF.

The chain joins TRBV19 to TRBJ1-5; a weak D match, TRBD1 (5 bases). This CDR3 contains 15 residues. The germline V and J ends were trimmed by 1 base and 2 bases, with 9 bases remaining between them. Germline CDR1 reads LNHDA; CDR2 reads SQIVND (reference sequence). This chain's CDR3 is CASSIGGRGNQPQHF. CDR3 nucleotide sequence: TGTGCCAGTAGTATAGGAGGCAGGGGCAATCAGCCCCAGCATTTT.

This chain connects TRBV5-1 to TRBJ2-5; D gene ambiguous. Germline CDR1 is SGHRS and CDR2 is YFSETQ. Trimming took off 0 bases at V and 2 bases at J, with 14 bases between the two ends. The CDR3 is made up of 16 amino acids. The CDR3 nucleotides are TGCGCCAGCAGCTTGGAGGGTTGGGTCAGTCAAGAGACCCAGTACTTC. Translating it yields CASSLEGWVSQETQYF.

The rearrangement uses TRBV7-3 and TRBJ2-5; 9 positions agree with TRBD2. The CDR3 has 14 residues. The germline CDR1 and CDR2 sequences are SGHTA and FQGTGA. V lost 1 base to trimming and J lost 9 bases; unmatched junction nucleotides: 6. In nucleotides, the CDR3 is TGTGCCAGCAGCTTAATGGCTAGCGGGGCGGCCCAGTACTTC. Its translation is CASSLMASGAAQYF.

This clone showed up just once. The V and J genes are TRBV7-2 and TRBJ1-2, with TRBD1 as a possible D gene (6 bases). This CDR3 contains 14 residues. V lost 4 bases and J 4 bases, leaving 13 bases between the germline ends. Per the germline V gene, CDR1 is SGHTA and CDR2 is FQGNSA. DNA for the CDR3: TGTGCCAGCAGCTCTGGGGGGGGCGGCTATGGCTACACCTTC. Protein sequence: CASSSGGGGYGYTF.

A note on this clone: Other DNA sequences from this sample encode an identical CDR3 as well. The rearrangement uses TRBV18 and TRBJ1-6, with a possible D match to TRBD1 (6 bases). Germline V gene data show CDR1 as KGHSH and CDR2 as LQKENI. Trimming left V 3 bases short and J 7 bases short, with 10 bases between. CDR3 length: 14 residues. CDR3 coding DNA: TGTGCCAGCTCACCGGCCGGACAGAATTCACCCCTCCACTTT. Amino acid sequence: CASSPAGQNSPLHF.

The CDR3, as DNA: TGTGCCAGTAGTATCCGGACAGGGCGGACTGAAGCTTTCTTT. This sequence encodes CASSIRTGRTEAFF. This sequence joins TRBV19 and TRBJ1-1, with 8 positions matching TRBD1. CDR1 is LNHDA and CDR2 is SQIVND in the germline V gene (reference sequence). This CDR3 has 14 amino acids. The V gene end was trimmed by 3 bases and the J gene end by 5 bases; junction bases not matched to a gene: 5.

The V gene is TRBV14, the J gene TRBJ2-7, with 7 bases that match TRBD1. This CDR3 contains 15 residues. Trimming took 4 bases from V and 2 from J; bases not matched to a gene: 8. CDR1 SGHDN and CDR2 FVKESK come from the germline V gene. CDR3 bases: TGTGCCAGCAGCCCCCTTGGACAGGTCACCTACGAGCAGTACTTC. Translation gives CASSPLGQVTYEQYF.

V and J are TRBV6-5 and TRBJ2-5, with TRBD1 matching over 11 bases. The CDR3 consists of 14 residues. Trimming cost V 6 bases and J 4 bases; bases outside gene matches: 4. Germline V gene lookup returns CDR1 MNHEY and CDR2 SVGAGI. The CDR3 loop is CASRRTGGLETQYF. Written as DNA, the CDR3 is TGTGCCAGCAGGAGGACAGGGGGCTTAGAGACCCAGTACTTC.

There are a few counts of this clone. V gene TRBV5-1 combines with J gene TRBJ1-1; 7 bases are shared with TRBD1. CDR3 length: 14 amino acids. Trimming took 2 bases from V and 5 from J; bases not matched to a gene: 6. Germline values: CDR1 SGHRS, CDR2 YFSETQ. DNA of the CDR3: TGCGCCAGCAGCTTCCGACAGGGTGGAACTGAAGCTTTCTTT. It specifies CASSFRQGGTEAFF.

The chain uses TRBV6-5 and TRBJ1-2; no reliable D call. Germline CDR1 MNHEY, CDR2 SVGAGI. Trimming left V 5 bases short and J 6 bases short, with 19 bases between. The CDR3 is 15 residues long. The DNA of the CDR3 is TGTGCCAGCAGTATACCCCCCGCAGCCACCCATGGCTACACCTTC. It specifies CASSIPPAATHGYTF.

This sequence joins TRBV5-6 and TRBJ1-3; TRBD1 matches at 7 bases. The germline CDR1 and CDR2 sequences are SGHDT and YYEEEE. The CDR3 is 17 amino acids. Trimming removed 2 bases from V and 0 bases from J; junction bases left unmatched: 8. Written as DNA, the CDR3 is TGTGCCAGCAGCTTCCGGGCAGGGGGTAACTCTGGAAACACCATATATTTT. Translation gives CASSFRAGGNSGNTIYF.

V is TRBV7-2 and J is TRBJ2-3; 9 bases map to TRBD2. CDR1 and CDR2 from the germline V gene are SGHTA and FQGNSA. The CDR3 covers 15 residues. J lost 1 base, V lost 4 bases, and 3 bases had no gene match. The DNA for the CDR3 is TGTGCCAGCAGCTCGGGACTAGCCGGCACAGATACGCAGTATTTT. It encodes CASSSGLAGTDTQYF.